Below are 10 T cell receptor beta chains sequenced from a single sample in a study of CD8+ T cells in alopecia areata. Treatment specified: oral pan-JAK inhibitor, 5-10 mg twice daily. In each case, RNA was isolated and then reverse transcribed into cDNA as the sequencing template. Sequencing was performed with immunoSEQ multiplex PCR; in TCRdb, only in-frame clones are kept and a portion is missing. Of roughly 40,000 clones listed, just over 65% are singletons. Sequencing used CD8+ T cells sorted from blood, obtained at week 4, from a patient treated with tofacitinib. These receptors originate from a human donor with alopecia areata.

Regarding this clone: This sample includes further DNA sequences coding for the same CDR3. The rearrangement links TRBV29-1 to TRBJ1-2; perhaps TRBD1 as D (5 bases). Trimming shortened V by 3 bases and J by 5 bases, and 10 bases separated the two germline ends. Germline CDR1 SQVTM, CDR2 ANQGSEA. The CDR3 loop spans 12 amino acids. CDR3 in amino acids: CSVDAGGYGYTF. The DNA of the CDR3 is TGCAGCGTTGATGCGGGGGGGTATGGCTACACCTTC.

The chain employs TRBV5-6 and TRBJ1-1; D call uncertain. This CDR3 has 14 amino acids. Trimming removed 6 bases at V and 7 bases at J, with 19 bases between. Germline loops: CDR1 SGHDT, CDR2 YYEEEE. The CDR3 nucleotides read TGTGCCAGCATCGGCTTTTATGGCGGAATTGAAGCTTTCTTT. Amino acid sequence: CASIGFYGGIEAFF.

This chain joins TRBV5-1 and TRBJ2-7; the D is unclear. The germline gives CDR1 SGHRS, CDR2 YFSETQ. V was cut by 4 bases and J by 5 bases, with 10 bases left in between. The CDR3 is made up of 12 amino acids. The CDR3 region has the DNA TGCGCCAGCAGCCTGTCTCTTGACGAGCAGTACTTC. Translating gives CASSLSLDEQYF.

This clone has more than one count but fewer than ten. V is TRBV29-1 and J is TRBJ2-7, with 9 bases that match TRBD2. The CDR3 consists of 13 residues. J lost 4 bases, V lost 4 bases, and 5 bases had no gene match. Germline loops: CDR1 SQVTM, CDR2 ANQGSEA. The CDR3 DNA reads TGCAGCGTTGGCGGGGGGGATCGTTACGAGCAGTACTTC. This gives the protein CSVGGGDRYEQYF.

This clone came up a few times. The CDR3 coding sequence is TGTGCCTGGGACTTAGGGGGAACTGAAGCTTTCTTT. The encoded protein is CAWDLGGTEAFF. The chain recombines TRBV30 with TRBJ1-1; perhaps TRBD1 as D (6 bases). Per germline, CDR1 GTSNPN and CDR2 SVGIG (reference sequence). Trimming removed 5 bases at V and 5 bases at J, with 12 bases between. The CDR3 is made up of 12 amino acids.

This rearrangement joins TRBV7-6 to TRBJ2-2; D is perhaps TRBD1 or TRBD2 (6 bases each). Germline V gives CDR1 SGHVS, CDR2 FNYEAQ. Trimming took 1 base from V and 2 from J, leaving 23 bases between them. This CDR3 region has 20 residues. In DNA, the CDR3 is TGTGCCAGCAGCTTAGACCCTCCCCTCAACAGGGACTTTAACACCGGGGAGCTGTTTTTT. Amino acid sequence: CASSLDPPLNRDFNTGELFF. The full variable domain, in which reference TRBV7-6 and TRBJ2-2 provide the parts outside the CDR3, is GAGVSQSPRYKVTKRGQDVALRCDPISGHVSLYWYRQALGQGPEFLTYFNYEAQQDKSGLPNDRFSAERPEGSISTLTIQRTEQRDSAMYRCASSLDPPLNRDFNTGELFFGEGSRLTVL.

This rearrangement joins TRBV29-1 to TRBJ1-2; D not certain. The length of the CDR3 is 11 residues. Germline V gene data show CDR1 as SQVTM and CDR2 as ANQGSEA. V was pared by 6 bases and J by 8 bases, with 13 bases between. The CDR3 reads CSVTDSGGYTF. CDR3 DNA sequence: TGCAGCGTAACAGATTCCGGAGGCTACACCTTC.

The chain joins TRBV9 to TRBJ1-4; D perhaps matches TRBD1 (6 bases). The CDR3 has 14 residues. The V end was cut by 3 bases, the J end by 5 bases, with 11 bases between. In germline, CDR1 is SGDLS, CDR2 YYNGEE. The CDR3 bases are TGTGCCAGCAGCGAACAGGGTCAGAATGAAAAACTGTTTTTT. Translating it yields CASSEQGQNEKLFF.

For the CDR3, the DNA is TGTGCCAGCAGCACAGGGGGTGGAGGGAACACTGAAGCTTTCTTT. As protein: CASSTGGGGNTEAFF. The chain uses TRBV9 and TRBJ1-1; 8 nucleotides match TRBD1. Looked up from germline, CDR1 is SGDLS and CDR2 is YYNGEE. The CDR3 has 15 amino acids. The junction had 6 bases not matched to a gene; V was cut back by 4 bases and J by 1 base.

The rearrangement joins TRBV30 to TRBJ2-1; D gene unclear. The CDR3 totals 12 residues. V was clipped by 4 bases and J by 10 bases, with 14 bases between them. CDR1 and CDR2 from the germline V gene are GTSNPN and SVGIG (reference sequence). Here the CDR3 DNA reads TGTGCCTGGAATCACCAGACGGAGGAGCAGTTCTTC. It specifies CAWNHQTEEQFF. The full variable domain, with the rest looked up from reference TRBV30 and TRBJ2-1, is SQTIHQWPATLVQPVGSPLSLECTVEGTSNPNLYWYRQAAGRGLQLLFYSVGIGQISSEVPQNLSASRPQDRQFILSSKKLLLSDSGFYLCAWNHQTEEQFFGPGTRLTVL.